This record covers a single T cell receptor (beta chain). The source of the sample is a study of blood T cell repertoires in COVID-19. Germline values: CDR1 SGHTA, CDR2 FQGNSA. CDR3 length: 15 amino acids. Trimming removed 4 bases from V and 5 bases from J; junction bases left unmatched: 9. TCRdb keeps only in-frame clones here, not all; method: immunoSEQ multiplex PCR. The table has roughly 250,000 clones, roughly 82% seen once; the top ten hold about 4.4%. This receptor was taken from a woman in her 70s with acute or convalescent COVID-19. The sample comprised peripheral blood. This chain joins TRBV7-2 and TRBJ2-5, with 8 bases identical to TRBD2. The CDR3 bases are TGTGCCAGCAGCTCCGGGGGGGCGTTTTTCGAGACCCAGTACTTC. Translating it yields CASSSGGAFFETQYF.